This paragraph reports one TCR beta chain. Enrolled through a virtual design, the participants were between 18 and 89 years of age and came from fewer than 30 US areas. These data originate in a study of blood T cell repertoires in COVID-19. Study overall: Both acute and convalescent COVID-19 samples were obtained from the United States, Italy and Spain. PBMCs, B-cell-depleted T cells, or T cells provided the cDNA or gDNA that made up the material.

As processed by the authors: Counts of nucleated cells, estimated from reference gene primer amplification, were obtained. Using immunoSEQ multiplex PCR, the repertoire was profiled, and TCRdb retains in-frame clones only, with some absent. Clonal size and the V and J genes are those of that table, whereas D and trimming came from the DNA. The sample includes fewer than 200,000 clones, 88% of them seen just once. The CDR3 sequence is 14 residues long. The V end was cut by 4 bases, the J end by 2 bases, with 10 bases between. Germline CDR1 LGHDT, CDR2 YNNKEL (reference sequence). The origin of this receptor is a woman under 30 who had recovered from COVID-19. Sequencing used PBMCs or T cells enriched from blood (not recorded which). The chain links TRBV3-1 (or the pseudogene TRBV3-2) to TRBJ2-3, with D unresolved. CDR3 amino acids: CASSPRLDTDTQYF. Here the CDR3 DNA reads TGTGCCAGCAGCCCCCGACTCGACACAGATACGCAGTATTTT.